Listed here are 28 T cell receptor beta chains from one sample, sequenced in a study of metastatic and nonmetastatic thyroid tumors. Through MiXCR, TCRdb re-clonotyped the PCR reads. The table records 20,000 or so clones, 10% to 15% of them present only once. Every patient underwent thyroid surgery untreated. Sequences were obtained from blood. These receptors all come from a male donor with papillary thyroid cancer or a benign thyroid nodule (not recorded which). Some clones in this sample may be carry-over from other donors' samples.

This clone is judged medium-sized. V gene TRBV28 combines with J gene TRBJ1-3, with D unclear. CDR3 length: 15 amino acids. The V end was cut by 6 bases, the J end by 0 bases, with 12 bases between. Germline CDR1 MDHEN, CDR2 SYDVKM. The CDR3 here is CASSLDGASGNTIYF. The CDR3 nucleotides are TGTGCCAGCAGCCTCGACGGAGCCTCTGGAAACACCATATATTTT.

By proportion, this clone is medium-sized. CDR3 sequence (DNA): TGTGCCAGCAGGGGACTAAGCACCGGGGAGCTGTTTTTT. Protein product: CASRGLSTGELFF. The chain joins TRBV6-1 to TRBJ2-2, with 7 bases identical to TRBD2. Unmatched junction bases numbered 2, after V lost 6 bases and J lost 4 bases. The CDR3 loop spans 13 amino acids. CDR1 and CDR2 from the germline V gene are MNHNS and SASEGT.

This clone was seen ten or more times. The chain is built from TRBV5-6 and TRBJ1-4; D is ambiguous. The CDR3 consists of 15 residues. CDR1 is SGHDT and CDR2 is YYEEEE in the germline V gene. The V gene lost 4 bases and the J gene lost 4 bases, with 14 bases spanning the gap. The CDR3 loop reads CASSGRSLGNEKLFF. Written as DNA, the CDR3 is TGTGCCAGCAGCGGTCGATCGCTGGGTAATGAAAAACTGTTTTTT.

The chain couples TRBV6-1 to TRBJ2-7; 7 nucleotides align to TRBD2. Germline-derived CDR1 and CDR2 are MNHNS and SASEGT. This CDR3 region has 13 residues. J was trimmed by 3 bases and V by 7 bases; bases with no gene match: 6. The CDR3 region is CASTRGTNYEQYF. In DNA, the CDR3 is TGTGCCAGCACCAGAGGGACTAACTACGAGCAGTACTTC.

By share, this clone ranks as large (0.1 to 1%). This rearrangement joins TRBV5-8 to TRBJ2-3, with 11 bases fitting TRBD2. Losses at the gene ends were 4 bases for V and 5 bases for J; bases not matched to a gene: 6. CDR1 is SGHTS and CDR2 is YDEGEE in the germline V gene. This CDR3 comprises 15 residues. CDR3 residues: CASSETSGRGDTQYF. DNA of the CDR3: TGTGCCAGCAGCGAAACTAGCGGGAGAGGAGATACGCAGTATTTT. The full variable domain, its missing parts supplied by reference TRBV5-8 and TRBJ2-3, is EAGVTQSPTHLIKTRGQQATLRCSPISGHTSVYWYQQALGLGLQFLLWYDEGEERNRGNFPPRFSGRQFPNYSSELNVNALELEDSALYLCASSETSGRGDTQYFGPGTRLTVL.

The DNA for the CDR3 is TGTGCCAGCTTGACAGGGACCTACGAGCAGTACTTC. This sequence encodes CASLTGTYEQYF. The chain joins TRBV28 to TRBJ2-7; the match to TRBD1 covers 7 bases. CDR1 is MDHEN and CDR2 is SYDVKM in the germline V gene. This CDR3 is built from 12 residues. The J segment lost 2 bases and the V segment lost 8 bases, leaving 3 bases of the junction unmatched.

This clone showed up many times. This rearrangement joins TRBV19 to TRBJ1-1, with D perhaps TRBD1 (5 bases). The CDR3 totals 14 residues. Trimming took 7 bases from V and 2 from J, leaving 14 bases between them. Germline loops: CDR1 LNHDA, CDR2 SQIVND (reference sequence). The CDR3 loop is CASTQVGANTEAFF. CDR3 in DNA: TGTGCCAGTACCCAAGTCGGGGCCAACACTGAAGCTTTCTTT.

J is TRBJ2-2 and V is TRBV6-1; 12 bases are shared with TRBD2. Trimming removed 6 bases from V and 5 bases from J; junction bases left unmatched: 4. The CDR3 runs to 15 residues. CDR1 and CDR2 (germline): MNHNS, SASEGT. CDR3: CASRLAGGLTGELFF. CDR3 nucleotide sequence: TGTGCCAGCAGACTAGCGGGAGGTTTAACCGGGGAGCTGTTTTTT.

This clone was recorded many times. The V call is TRBV5-4, the J call TRBJ2-5, with TRBD2 matching over 10 bases. The junction had 4 bases not matched to a gene; V was cut back by 2 bases and J by 3 bases. Germline CDR1 is SGHNT and CDR2 is YYREEE (reference sequence). There are 15 residues in the CDR3. This chain's CDR3 is CASSLAGGLKETQYF. The DNA for the CDR3 is TGTGCCAGCAGCTTAGCGGGAGGGCTTAAAGAGACCCAGTACTTC.

This clone has at least ten counts. The chain couples TRBV10-2 to TRBJ1-1; unclear D gene. The germline V gene has CDR1 WSHSY and CDR2 SAAADI. Trimming shortened V by 5 bases and J by 5 bases, and 18 bases separated the two germline ends. The CDR3 covers 15 residues. CDR3 nucleotide sequence: TGCGCCAGCAGTAGGGAATCGGTTGGGGAGACTGAAGCTTTCTTT. It is translated as CASSRESVGETEAFF.

The table lists this clone with a few counts. The rearrangement uses TRBV6-1 and TRBJ2-1; 9 nucleotides agree with TRBD2. The CDR3 spans 16 residues. Germline assignment: CDR1 MNHNS and CDR2 SASEGT. Trimming cost V 6 bases and J 0 bases; bases outside gene matches: 6. Here the CDR3 DNA reads TGTGCCAGCAGGACAGCGGGAGGCGACTCCTACAATGAGCAGTTCTTC. It encodes CASRTAGGDSYNEQFF.

By sample fraction, this clone is medium-sized. The DNA for the CDR3 is TGTGCTACCAGACAGGGGGGGAGCGAGCAGTACTTC. The encoded protein is CATRQGGSEQYF. The chain is built from TRBV27 and TRBJ2-7; TRBD1 aligns across 9 bases. This CDR3 contains 12 residues. Germline assignment: CDR1 MNHEY and CDR2 SMNVEV (reference sequence).

By share, this clone counts as medium-sized. This chain connects TRBV19 to TRBJ1-2, with D perhaps TRBD1 (5 bases). Trimming pared 3 bases from V and 3 bases from J, leaving 11 bases between. Germline CDR1 is LNHDA and CDR2 is SQIVND (reference sequence). CDR3 length: 14 residues. CDR3 sequence reads: CASSILQGDYGYTF. The CDR3 nucleotides read TGTGCCAGTAGTATTTTGCAGGGTGACTATGGCTACACCTTC.

Many counts were recorded for this clone. V and J are TRBV29-1 and TRBJ2-3, with D unclear. The V gene lost 4 bases and the J gene lost 1 base, with 6 bases spanning the gap. This CDR3 region has 12 residues. Germline CDR1 reads SQVTM; CDR2 reads ANQGSEA. The CDR3 nucleotides are TGCAGCGTTGGTTCTGGCACAGATACGCAGTATTTT. The encoded protein is CSVGSGTDTQYF.

This clone was seen repeatedly, ten times or more. The CDR3 DNA follows: TGTGCCAGCAGTGAAAGGGCGGACATTAGCTACGAGCAGTACTTC. As protein: CASSERADISYEQYF. The chain is built from TRBV25-1 and TRBJ2-7; weak D call: TRBD1 (5 bases). Germline V gene data show CDR1 as MGHDK and CDR2 as SYGVNS. V lost 2 bases and J 3 bases, leaving 14 bases between the germline ends. The CDR3 contains 15 residues.

By sample share, this clone is medium-sized (0.01 to 0.1%). The chain has TRBV28 and TRBJ2-2; D perhaps matches TRBD2 (5 bases). CDR1 and CDR2 (germline): MDHEN, SYDVKM. V lost 2 bases, J lost 4 bases, and 8 bases lay in between. The CDR3 extends over 14 amino acids. CDR3 DNA: TGTGCCAGCAGTTTAACGGAGGCCACCGGGGAGCTGTTTTTT. Translation gives CASSLTEATGELFF.

This clone was observed at least ten times. The chain recombines TRBV11-2 with TRBJ1-2, with D hard to call. V was pared by 1 base and J by 5 bases, with 14 bases between. This CDR3 spans 15 amino acids. The germline gives CDR1 SGHAT, CDR2 FQNNGV. CDR3 in DNA: TGTGCCAGCAGCTTAGGTAACGACGGGAGGTATGGCTACACCTTC. As protein: CASSLGNDGRYGYTF. The full variable domain, completed using reference TRBV11-2 and TRBJ1-2, is EAGVAQSPRYKIIEKRQSVAFWCNPISGHATLYWYQQILGQGPKLLIQFQNNGVVDDSQLPKDRFSAERLKGVDSTLKIQPAKLEDSAVYLCASSLGNDGRYGYTFGSGTRLTVV.

This clone has a handful of counts. The rearrangement links TRBV6-1 to TRBJ2-3; TRBD2 agrees at 12 bases. The CDR3 is 17 residues long. Germline CDR1 and CDR2: MNHNS and SASEGT. V gave up 4 bases and J gave up 2 bases; unmatched junction bases: 7. The CDR3 spells CASSARLAGVNTDTQYF. Here the CDR3 DNA reads TGTGCCAGCAGTGCCCGACTAGCGGGAGTGAACACAGATACGCAGTATTTT.

This clone was counted ten times or more. The chain is built from TRBV29-1 and TRBJ2-7; TRBD2 matches 12 bases. V dropped 1 base and J dropped 4; count of bases not matched to a gene: 5. The CDR3 runs 15 residues. The germline V gene encodes CDR1 SQVTM and CDR2 ANQGSEA. Here the CDR3 DNA reads TGCAGCGTTGAAGGGGGACTAGCGGGTGAATACGAGCAGTACTTC. It translates to CSVEGGLAGEYEQYF.

This clone was seen repeatedly, ten times or more. The genes are TRBV28 and TRBJ2-5; either TRBD1 or TRBD2 may fit D (5 bases each). Per germline, CDR1 MDHEN and CDR2 SYDVKM. The CDR3 contains 14 residues. The V gene lost 8 bases and the J gene lost 2 bases, with 15 bases spanning the gap. The CDR3 DNA follows: TGTGCCAGCCTGGCAGGGAGCAGGCAAGAGACCCAGTACTTC. It translates to CASLAGSRQETQYF.

This clone showed up many times. The genes are TRBV19 and TRBJ1-5; D gene ambiguous. The CDR3 extends over 19 amino acids. CDR1 is LNHDA, CDR2 SQIVND, per germline (reference sequence). Trimming stripped 5 bases from V and 0 bases from J, with 23 bases between. The CDR3 DNA is TGTGCCAGTAGTGGTGACTCCACAAAGGGTTTTTATAGCAATCAGCCCCAGCATTTT. Amino acids: CASSGDSTKGFYSNQPQHF.

The chain couples TRBV11-2 to TRBJ2-2; weak D call: TRBD1 (5 bases). Between the trimmed V and J ends, which lost 2 bases and 9 bases, there was a span of 10 bases. This CDR3 has 13 residues. CDR1 and CDR2 (germline): SGHAT, FQNNGV. The CDR3 bases are TGTGCCAGCAGCTTACAGGGCCCCTGGGAGCTGTTTTTT. It is translated as CASSLQGPWELFF. Using reference TRBV11-2 and TRBJ2-2 for the parts outside the CDR3, the full variable domain is EAGVAQSPRYKIIEKRQSVAFWCNPISGHATLYWYQQILGQGPKLLIQFQNNGVVDDSQLPKDRFSAERLKGVDSTLKIQPAKLEDSAVYLCASSLQGPWELFFGEGSRLTVL.

This clone is medium-sized. The V gene is TRBV6-1, the J gene TRBJ1-5; possibly TRBD1 for D (5 bases). This CDR3 spans 14 amino acids. Germline CDR1 is MNHNS and CDR2 is SASEGT. V was cut by 6 bases and J by 0 bases, with 9 bases left in between. CDR3 nucleotides: TGTGCCAGCAGCATAACAGGTAGCAATCAGCCCCAGCATTTT. Protein: CASSITGSNQPQHF.

This clone was recorded at least ten times. This chain joins TRBV9 and TRBJ1-1; D remains ambiguous. The ends were cut back, 2 bases at V and 7 bases at J, with 9 bases in the middle. Germline CDR1 is SGDLS and CDR2 is YYNGEE. The CDR3 runs to 12 residues. This CDR3 is CASSVGPSEAFF. The DNA for the CDR3 is TGTGCCAGCAGCGTTGGTCCGAGTGAAGCTTTCTTT. Supplemented by reference TRBV9 and TRBJ1-1, the full variable domain reads DSGVTQTPKHLITATGQRVTLRCSPRSGDLSVYWYQQSLDQGLQFLIQYYNGEERAKGNILERFSAQQFPDLHSELNLSSLELGDSALYFCASSVGPSEAFFGQGTRLTVV.

This clone was seen repeatedly, ten times or more. The genes are TRBV28 and TRBJ1-6; 8 nucleotides align to TRBD1. The CDR3 is made up of 16 amino acids. The J segment lost 7 bases and the V segment lost 6 bases, leaving 11 bases of the junction unmatched. Germline CDR1 is MDHEN and CDR2 is SYDVKM. The CDR3 spells CASSQDRGETNSPLHF. The CDR3 region has the DNA TGTGCCAGCAGCCAAGACAGGGGAGAGACCAATTCACCCCTCCACTTT.

Points on this clone: A junction end diverges from the germline sequence, so it may reflect a read error. The chain employs TRBV15 and TRBJ2-1; possible D gene TRBD2, 5 bases. This CDR3 has 13 amino acids. The germline gives CDR1 LNHNV, CDR2 YYDKDF (reference sequence). The CDR3 DNA sequence: TGTGCCACCAGCAGAGTGCGGGTTAATGGGCAGTTCTTC. It specifies CATSRVRVNGQFF.

This clone was observed at least ten times. The chain carries TRBV10-3 and TRBJ2-6; weak D call: TRBD1 (6 bases). This CDR3 is 18 amino acids long. V lost 0 bases and J lost 1, with 13 bases in between. Germline values: CDR1 ENHRY, CDR2 SYGVKD. The CDR3 spells CAISESGAVPSGANVLTF. The CDR3 coding sequence is TGTGCCATCAGTGAGTCGGGGGCAGTACCATCTGGGGCCAACGTCCTGACTTTC.

This clone was counted ten times or more. The V call is TRBV19, the J call TRBJ1-1, with D possibly being TRBD1 (5 bases). CDR1 and CDR2 from the germline V gene are LNHDA and SQIVND (reference sequence). V was cut by 6 bases and J by 6 bases, with 20 bases left in between. The CDR3 is 15 amino acids. CDR3 protein: CASRTSGGSFPEAFF. For the CDR3, the DNA is TGTGCCAGTAGGACCTCGGGGGGGTCCTTCCCTGAAGCTTTCTTT. Full variable domain (rest looked up from reference TRBV19 and TRBJ1-1): DGGITQSPKYLFRKEGQNVTLSCEQNLNHDAMYWYRQDPGQGLRLIYYSQIVNDFQKGDIAEGYSVSREKKESFPLTVTSAQKNPTAFYLCASRTSGGSFPEAFFGQGTRLTVV.